Each of the 15 T cell receptor beta chains below was sequenced from the same sample in a study of siplizumab effects on memory and regulatory T cells. Here immunoSEQ multiplex PCR was the method, and the copy in TCRdb shows in-frame clones only, minus some. The sample includes approximately 97,000 clones, around nine tenths seen only once; the top ten take around 1.1%. The sample comprised CD4+ T cells sorted from blood. The receptor set was obtained from a human donor in good health.

The chain employs TRBV29-1 and TRBJ2-5, with D perhaps TRBD1 or TRBD2 (5 bases each). V was clipped by 8 bases and J by 1 base, with 14 bases between them. CDR3 length equals 13 residues. CDR1 and CDR2 from the germline V gene are SQVTM and ANQGSEA. The CDR3 protein is CSTRGRGQETQYF. The CDR3 DNA reads TGCAGCACCCGGGGCCGGGGCCAAGAGACCCAGTACTTC. Complete variable domain (other parts from reference TRBV29-1 and TRBJ2-5): SAVISQKPSRDICQRGTSLTIQCQVDSQVTMMFWYRQQPGQSLTLIATANQGSEATYESGFVIDKFPISRPNLTFSTLTVSNMSPEDSSIYLCSTRGRGQETQYFGPGTRLLVL.

The V call is TRBV10-3, the J call TRBJ2-7; D is perhaps TRBD1 (5 bases). Germline lookup yields CDR1 ENHRY and CDR2 SYGVKD. V gave up 2 bases and J gave up 7 bases, with 9 bases separating them. This CDR3 contains 12 residues. The CDR3 DNA sequence: TGTGCCATCAGTGAGGGGGCGCGGGAGCAGTACTTC. Translated: CAISEGAREQYF.

This clone was observed once. The CDR3 loop reads CASSERPTGSDTQYF. DNA of the CDR3: TGTGCCAGCAGTGAGCGCCCGACAGGGTCAGATACGCAGTATTTT. V usage is TRBV2 and J usage is TRBJ2-3, with TRBD1 identical over 7 bases. Looked up from germline, CDR1 is SNHLY and CDR2 is FYNNEI. The CDR3 covers 15 residues. V was clipped by 3 bases and J by 4 bases; unmatched bases: 7. The whole variable domain, remainder taken from reference TRBV2 and TRBJ2-3, is EPEVTQTPSHQVTQMGQEVILRCVPISNHLYFYWYRQILGQKVEFLVSFYNNEISEKSEIFDDQFSVERPDGSNFTLKIRSTKLEDSAMYFCASSERPTGSDTQYFGPGTRLTVL.

V is TRBV6-6 and J is TRBJ2-7; TRBD2 matches at 9 bases. The CDR3 runs 16 residues. Per germline, CDR1 MNHNY and CDR2 SVGAGI (reference sequence). Trimming took 7 bases from V and 1 from J; bases not matched to a gene: 11. The CDR3 DNA follows: TGTGCCAGCAAATCTGGCGGGAGGGCCCTATCCTACGAGCAGTACTTC. Translating gives CASKSGGRALSYEQYF.

V gene TRBV6-1 combines with J gene TRBJ1-5, with D hard to call. CDR1 MNHNS and CDR2 SASEGT come from the germline V gene. The CDR3 extends over 15 amino acids. Trimming removed 2 bases from V and 6 bases from J, with 14 bases in between. CDR3 loop: CASSERPFEGQPQHF. The CDR3, as DNA: TGTGCCAGCAGTGAACGACCCTTCGAGGGTCAGCCCCAGCATTTT.

This clone was found once. The CDR3 spells CASSYSGLAGHNEQFF. The CDR3 coding sequence is TGTGCCAGCAGTTACTCGGGACTAGCGGGACACAATGAGCAGTTCTTC. The chain links TRBV6-5 to TRBJ2-1; TRBD2 matches 13 bases. The V gene end was trimmed by 0 bases and the J gene end by 5 bases; junction bases not matched to a gene: 1. CDR3 size: 16 residues. Germline V gene data show CDR1 as MNHEY and CDR2 as SVGAGI.

This sequence joins TRBV28 and TRBJ2-7; D is perhaps TRBD2 (6 bases). CDR1 MDHEN and CDR2 SYDVKM come from the germline V gene. The CDR3 has 13 amino acids. The V gene lost 9 bases and the J gene lost 3 bases, with 15 bases spanning the gap. This CDR3 reads CASTGTDYYEQYF. As DNA, the CDR3 is TGTGCCAGTACCGGGACGGACTACTACGAGCAGTACTTC.

This clone came up once. The rearrangement uses TRBV6-6 and TRBJ2-3, with 8 bases fitting TRBD2. CDR1 and CDR2 (germline): MNHNY, SVGAGI (reference sequence). This CDR3 contains 16 residues. Trimming cost V 6 bases and J 5 bases; bases outside gene matches: 13. CDR3: CASRKIMTSAQDTQYF. The CDR3 nucleotides are TGTGCCAGCAGAAAAATTATGACTAGCGCTCAAGATACGCAGTATTTT.

The chain uses TRBV6-6 and TRBJ1-3, with TRBD1 as a possible D gene (6 bases). V lost 4 bases to trimming and J lost 2 bases, with 9 bases between them. CDR1 is MNHNY, CDR2 SVGAGI, per germline (reference sequence). CDR3 length equals 14 residues. The CDR3 region is CASSFEGAGNTIYF. CDR3 DNA sequence: TGTGCCAGCAGTTTCGAGGGGGCTGGAAACACCATATATTTT.

CDR3: CASSPVPRGGEQYF. As DNA, the CDR3 is TGTGCCAGCTCACCTGTACCCAGGGGCGGCGAGCAGTACTTC. V gene TRBV18 combines with J gene TRBJ2-7, with D possibly TRBD1 on 6 matching bases. CDR1 is KGHSH, CDR2 LQKENI, per germline. The CDR3 runs 14 residues. V lost 3 bases to trimming and J lost 6 bases, with 15 bases between them.

V usage is TRBV4-1 and J usage is TRBJ1-1; no clear D. Looked up from germline, CDR1 is MGHRA and CDR2 is YSYEKL. V was pared by 0 bases and J by 4 bases, with 18 bases between. The CDR3 length is 17 residues. CDR3 DNA: TGCGCCAGCAGCCAAGATGTCAGCGGCCACAAAGTCACTGAAGCTTTCTTT. This gives the protein CASSQDVSGHKVTEAFF.

The chain is built from TRBV29-1 and TRBJ1-1, with a possible D match to TRBD1 (5 bases). The CDR3 spans 13 residues. Germline values: CDR1 SQVTM, CDR2 ANQGSEA. Trimming pared 8 bases from V and 2 bases from J, leaving 15 bases between. CDR3 amino acids: CSTSPGPNTEAFF. In nucleotides, the CDR3 is TGCAGCACTTCCCCAGGGCCTAACACTGAAGCTTTCTTT.

The chain joins TRBV6-6 to TRBJ2-7, with 9 nucleotides matching TRBD1. The CDR3 is 16 residues long. CDR1 MNHNY and CDR2 SVGAGI come from the germline V gene (reference sequence). The J segment lost 2 bases and the V segment lost 6 bases, leaving 11 bases of the junction unmatched. The chain's CDR3 is CASSPTGTGLTYEQYF. CDR3 DNA sequence: TGTGCCAGCAGCCCCACCGGGACAGGGCTCACCTACGAGCAGTACTTC.

This chain links TRBV5-1 with TRBJ1-1; D gene unclear. Looked up from germline, CDR1 is SGHRS and CDR2 is YFSETQ. There are 11 residues in the CDR3. Trimming left V 1 base short and J 2 bases short, with 0 bases between. The chain's CDR3 is CASSLNTEAFF. The DNA of the CDR3 is TGCGCCAGCAGCTTGAACACTGAAGCTTTCTTT.

This chain links TRBV5-1 with TRBJ2-7; a possible D gene is TRBD2 (5 bases). Germline values: CDR1 SGHRS, CDR2 YFSETQ. Trimming shortened V by 3 bases and J by 0 bases, and 10 bases separated the two germline ends. This CDR3 spans 14 amino acids. The CDR3 coding sequence is TGCGCCAGCAGCTGGACTGCTAGCTCCTACGAGCAGTACTTC. The encoded protein is CASSWTASSYEQYF.